The clone carrying this T cell receptor beta chain was detected only once. This record comes from a study of shared clonotypes between healthy human individuals. The CDR3 is 15 amino acids. The germline V gene encodes CDR1 SEHNR and CDR2 FQNEAQ (reference sequence). Trimming shortened V by 4 bases and J by 0 bases, and 11 bases separated the two germline ends. Here immunoSEQ multiplex PCR was the method, and the copy in TCRdb shows in-frame clones only, minus some. This sample has roughly 2,300,000 clones, with about nine tenths found just once. The source of this sequence is a young man in good health. Some clones in this sample may be carry-over from other donors' samples. The chain employs TRBV7-9 and TRBJ2-3, with D perhaps assigned TRBD1 or TRBD2 (6 bases each). What was sequenced was naive CD4+ T cells from PBMCs. Subset specified: CD45RA+ positively selected. Written as DNA, the CDR3 is TGTGCCAGCAGCTCCCGGGGGCCTAGCACAGATACGCAGTATTTT. Protein: CASSSRGPSTDTQYF.